This T cell receptor (beta chain) was identified during a study of T cell responses to AZD1222 COVID-19 vaccine. Concerning this clone itself: Its cognate antigen is unknown.

Repertoires were generated with immunoSEQ multiplex PCR, while TCRdb's copy carries only in-frame clones and drops some. There are roughly 140,000 clones in the sample; just over 85% occur only once, and about 3.5% lies in the top ten. CDR3 length: 15 amino acids. Germline V gives CDR1 SGHTA, CDR2 FQGNSA. Deletions cut 5 bases from V and 9 bases from J, with 17 bases between. Study results and caveats: Spike-specific TCR breadth and depth rose after two AZD1222 doses. There were vaccine-associated CD4 TCRs across spike, dominant at 160-218 and 743-854.

The rearrangement uses TRBV7-2 and TRBJ1-6; a possible D gene is TRBD1 (5 bases). The sequences come from peripheral blood, collected on day 0 of AZD1222 vaccination. This TCR was recovered from an adult in good health. CDR3: CASSRLPGPGSPLHF. CDR3 in DNA: TGTGCCAGCAGCAGGCTCCCAGGGCCTGGTTCACCCCTCCACTTT.